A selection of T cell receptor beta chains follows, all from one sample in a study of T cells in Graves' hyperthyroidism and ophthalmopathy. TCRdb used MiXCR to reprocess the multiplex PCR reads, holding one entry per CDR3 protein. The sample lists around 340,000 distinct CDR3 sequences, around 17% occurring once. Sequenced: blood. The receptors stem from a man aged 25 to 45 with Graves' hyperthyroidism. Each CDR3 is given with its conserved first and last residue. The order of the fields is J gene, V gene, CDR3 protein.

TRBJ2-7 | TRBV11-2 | CASTEISYEQYF
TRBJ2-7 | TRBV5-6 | CASSLGALLDEQYF
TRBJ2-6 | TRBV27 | CATGGSAGANVLTF
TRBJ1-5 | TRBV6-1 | CASSSRDRRGDQPQHF
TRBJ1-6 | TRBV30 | CALQAPYLNSPLHF
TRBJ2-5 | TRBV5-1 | CASSIGPSETQYF
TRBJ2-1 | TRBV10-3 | CATLPGLAGDNSYNEQFF
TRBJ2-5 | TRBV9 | CASSPRAGTSTQETQYF
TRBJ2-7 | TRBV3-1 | CASSQGPTYEQYF
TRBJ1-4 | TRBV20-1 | CSAAEEGGGEKLFF
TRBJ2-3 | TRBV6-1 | CASSAQGRARDTQYF
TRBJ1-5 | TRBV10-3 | CAISEGADRPQHF
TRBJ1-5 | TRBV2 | CASRGRGLNQPQHF
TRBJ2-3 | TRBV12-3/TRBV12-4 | CASTPPGGTDTQYF
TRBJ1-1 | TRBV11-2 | CASTPAGNTEAFF